This section outlines one T cell receptor beta chain sequence together with its context. Antigen specificity is unknown. Here immunoSEQ multiplex PCR was the method, and the copy in TCRdb shows in-frame clones only, minus some. The sample includes about 59,000 clones, around 84% of them seen just once. Autoimmune disease history or systemic immunosuppression was exclusionary. These data are taken from a study of OX40 agonist ivuxolimab in advanced cancers. Overall study context: Ivuxolimab, an agonist antibody against OX40 (CD134), was given to patients. Regarding the study as a whole: Partial responders dosed at 0.1-3.0 mg/kg displayed clonal expansion ranking among the lowest.

This CDR3 comprises 15 residues. CDR1 and CDR2 (germline): LGHNA, YSLEER. The V gene end was trimmed by 1 base and the J gene end by 5 bases; junction bases not matched to a gene: 8. The sequence derives from an adult with an advanced solid tumor such as melanoma, head and neck, liver or kidney cancer. Specimen: CD4+ or CD8+ T cells sorted from blood, collected in a trial of the OX40 agonist ivuxolimab. The chain employs TRBV4-3 and TRBJ2-7; 7 bases are a match to TRBD2. This chain's CDR3 is CASSQAGGGGNEQYF. The DNA for the CDR3 is TGCGCCAGCAGCCAAGCTGGGGGGGGAGGGAACGAGCAGTACTTC.